This T cell receptor (beta chain) was sequenced in a study of cytomegalovirus exposure and HLA in healthy donors. Study-wide results and caveats: TCR association rates varied by HLA locus in a later analysis, with DRB1 highest and HLA-C lowest.

This clone was detected a few times. Its antigen is not known. 60 Vbeta and 13 Jbeta primers were used in PCR. Assay used: immunoSEQ multiplex PCR; TCRdb lists only in-frame clones, some missing. The sample has about 170,000 clones, roughly four fifths seen once. The germline V gene has CDR1 SGHTA and CDR2 FQGNSA. V was pared by 5 bases and J by 6 bases, with 11 bases between. The length of the CDR3 is 13 residues. The rearrangement uses TRBV7-2 and TRBJ2-1; D may be TRBD2 (6 bases). The sequence was collected from a female donor in good health and CMV-seronegative. Input material: PBMCs. In nucleotides, the CDR3 is TGTGCCAGCAGCCAGCCCGGGGGCAATGAGCAGTTCTTC. Translation: CASSQPGGNEQFF.